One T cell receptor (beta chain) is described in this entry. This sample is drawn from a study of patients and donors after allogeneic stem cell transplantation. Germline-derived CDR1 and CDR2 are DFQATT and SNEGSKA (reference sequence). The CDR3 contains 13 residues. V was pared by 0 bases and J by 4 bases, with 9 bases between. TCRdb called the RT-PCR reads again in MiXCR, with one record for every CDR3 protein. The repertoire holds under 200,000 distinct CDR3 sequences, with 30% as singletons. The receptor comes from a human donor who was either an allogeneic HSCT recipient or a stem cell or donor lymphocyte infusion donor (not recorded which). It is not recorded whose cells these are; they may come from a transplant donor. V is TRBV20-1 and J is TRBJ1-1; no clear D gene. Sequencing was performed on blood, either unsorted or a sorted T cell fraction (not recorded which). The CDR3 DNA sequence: TGCAGTGCTAGAGAAAGTGGGTCCACTGAAGCTTTCTTT. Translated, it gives CSARESGSTEAFF.